Shown below are 2 T cell receptor beta chains from a single sample sequenced in a study of human thymus T cells. The study used thymus tissue resected during corrective heart surgery. TCRdb keeps only in-frame clones here, not all; method: immunoSEQ multiplex PCR. The data hold 75,000 to 90,000 clones, with just over 95% observed a single time. The specimen was thymus tissue. These receptors originate from a boy younger than two with a congenital heart defect but otherwise immunologically healthy.

The chain combines TRBV29-1 with TRBJ2-1; TRBD2 agrees at 11 bases. Trimming removed 5 bases from V and 6 bases from J; junction bases left unmatched: 6. The length of the CDR3 is 14 residues. Germline CDR1 is SQVTM and CDR2 is ANQGSEA. The CDR3: CSVCPGLAANEQFF. The CDR3 DNA follows: TGCAGCGTTTGCCCGGGACTAGCGGCCAATGAGCAGTTCTTC.

Note on this clone: An end of the junction does not agree with germline; a read error may underlie this. J is TRBJ1-1 and V is TRBV5-1, with D maybe TRBD1 (6 bases). CDR1 and CDR2 (germline): SGHRS, YFSETQ. The CDR3 length is 13 residues. The CDR3 nucleotides are TGCGCCAACAGCGGAACAGGGAATACTGAAGCTTTCTTT. Its translation: CANSGTGNTEAFF.